The subject of this entry is one T cell receptor beta chain. Its antigen is undetermined. This specimen belongs to a study of cytomegalovirus exposure and HLA in healthy donors. Study-wide points: Sequencing likely caused a cluster of highly shared sequence variants. Later analysis identified several of the most significant clusters that appeared linked to common viral pathogens. TCR beta V- and J-gene trimming was later associated with a missense DCLRE1C variant.

The J segment lost 7 bases and the V segment lost 6 bases, leaving 5 bases of the junction unmatched. The length of the CDR3 is 13 residues. CDR1 MNHEY and CDR2 SVGAGI come from the germline V gene. PCR used 60 Vbeta primers and 13 Jbeta primers. Method: immunoSEQ multiplex PCR; TCRdb's copy keeps in-frame clones and lacks some. Among under 200,000 clones listed, around four fifths were seen once. Donors consisted of healthy bone marrow donors. The sequencing input was PBMCs. This receptor was identified in a male donor in good health and CMV-seropositive. The chain couples TRBV6-5 to TRBJ1-2, with 10 bases fitting TRBD1. In DNA form, the CDR3 reads TGTGCCAGCAGACCGACAGGGGGCGTTGGCTACACCTTC. Its protein product is CASRPTGGVGYTF.